What follows are 16 T cell receptor beta chains derived from one specimen sequenced in a study of blood T cell repertoires in COVID-19. Using immunoSEQ multiplex PCR, the repertoire was profiled, and TCRdb retains in-frame clones only, with some absent. This sample yields 130,000 or so clones, of which around 84% are seen a single time; roughly 2.2% belongs to the top ten. What was sequenced was PBMCs or T cells enriched from blood (not recorded which). Source of these receptors: a man in his forties or fifties with acute COVID-19.

The rearrangement links TRBV6-2 or TRBV6-3 to TRBJ2-3, with TRBD2 matching 10 bases. V lost 2 bases and J lost 6; bases outside the gene matches: 2. The CDR3 runs 14 residues. Germline V gene sequence: CDR1 MNHEY, CDR2 SVGEGT. The CDR3 DNA is TGTGCCAGCAGTTACGGGACTAGCGCCGATACGCAGTATTTT. It is translated as CASSYGTSADTQYF.

This rearrangement joins TRBV27 to TRBJ2-5, with D hard to call. This CDR3 spans 13 amino acids. V lost 3 bases and J 3 bases, leaving 8 bases between the germline ends. Germline CDR1 is MNHEY and CDR2 is SMNVEV (reference sequence). The CDR3 DNA reads as TGTGCCAGCAGTTTCACTTATAAAGAGACCCAGTACTTC. It specifies CASSFTYKETQYF.

The chain has TRBV7-9 and TRBJ1-5; no definite D call. V lost 1 base, J lost 4 bases, and 11 bases lay in between. CDR3 length: 15 amino acids. CDR1 and CDR2 (germline): SEHNR, FQNEAQ (reference sequence). The CDR3 sequence: CASSLGEGGNQPQHF. DNA for the CDR3: TGTGCCAGCAGCTTAGGGGAGGGTGGGAATCAGCCCCAGCATTTT.

The chain joins TRBV5-5 to TRBJ2-6, with D maybe TRBD2 (6 bases). The V end was cut by 4 bases, the J end by 4 bases, with 15 bases between. In germline, CDR1 is SGHKS, CDR2 YYEKEE (reference sequence). This CDR3 comprises 16 residues. CDR3 DNA: TGTGCCAGCAGCGGGGACTTAGCTCGAGGGGCCAACGTCCTGACTTTC. It is translated as CASSGDLARGANVLTF.

The chain employs TRBV7-9 and TRBJ1-5; 7 bases match TRBD1. V was clipped by 1 base and J by 5 bases; unmatched bases: 2. The germline V gene has CDR1 SEHNR and CDR2 FQNEAQ (reference sequence). The CDR3 is 14 amino acids. The CDR3 bases are TGTGCCAGCAGCTTAGACAGGGGTGATCAGCCCCAGCATTTT. It encodes CASSLDRGDQPQHF.

The chain carries TRBV2 and TRBJ2-5; D uncertain. Trimming cost V 2 bases and J 1 base, with 11 bases left between them. The CDR3 loop spans 15 amino acids. Germline CDR1 SNHLY, CDR2 FYNNEI. Here the CDR3 reads CASSEFGRGQETQYF. CDR3 nucleotide sequence: TGTGCCAGCAGTGAATTCGGTCGCGGCCAAGAGACCCAGTACTTC.

The rearrangement joins TRBV29-1 to TRBJ2-2; D unclear. The V and J ends lost 6 bases and 6 bases respectively, with 8 bases between them. The CDR3 totals 11 residues. Germline V gene lookup returns CDR1 SQVTM and CDR2 ANQGSEA. Here the CDR3 reads CSVKRSGELFF. CDR3 DNA: TGCAGCGTGAAGAGATCCGGGGAGCTGTTTTTT.

This sequence joins TRBV5-1 and TRBJ2-3; 14 bases fit TRBD2. There are 16 residues in the CDR3. V lost 0 bases, J lost 5 bases, and 2 bases stayed unmatched. CDR1 SGHRS and CDR2 YFSETQ come from the germline V gene. The CDR3 loop is CASSLVGLAGGDTQYF. In DNA form, the CDR3 reads TGCGCCAGCAGCTTGGTCGGACTAGCGGGAGGAGATACGCAGTATTTT.

CDR3 in amino acids: CATSDPTQAGTDTQYF. The CDR3 DNA sequence: TGTGCCACCAGTGATCCCACCCAAGCGGGCACAGATACGCAGTATTTT. V and J are TRBV24-1 and TRBJ2-3, with D perhaps matching TRBD2 (5 bases). The CDR3 consists of 16 residues. From germline, CDR1 is KGHDR and CDR2 SFDVKD. Trimming stripped 3 bases from V and 1 base from J, with 13 bases between.

The chain is built from TRBV18 and TRBJ1-3; D possibly corresponds to TRBD1 (6 bases). CDR1 is KGHSH, CDR2 LQKENI, per germline. The CDR3 loop spans 15 amino acids. V lost 1 base and J lost 0, with 7 bases in between. CDR3 sequence: CASSPRTDSGNTIYF. DNA for the CDR3: TGTGCCAGCTCACCACGGACAGACTCTGGAAACACCATATATTTT.

The count of this clone is one. The V and J genes are TRBV10-3 and TRBJ2-2, with D possibly TRBD1 on 5 matching bases. This CDR3 has 16 residues. Germline V gene data show CDR1 as ENHRY and CDR2 as SYGVKD. Trimming cost V 4 bases and J 3 bases, with 15 bases left between them. The CDR3 nucleotides are TGTGCCATCAGTGCGGAAGGGGCCATATACACCGGGGAGCTGTTTTTT. Protein sequence: CAISAEGAIYTGELFF.

The CDR3 region has the DNA TGTGCCACCAGCAGAGGTGGGCCTGGAAACACCATATATTTT. Encoded protein: CATSRGGPGNTIYF. The rearrangement uses TRBV15 and TRBJ1-3; no definite D call. In germline, CDR1 is LNHNV, CDR2 YYDKDF (reference sequence). The CDR3 length is 14 residues. V was shortened by 1 base and J by 2 bases, with 6 bases between the two germline ends.

In regard to this clone: Other nucleotide sequences in the sample specify the same CDR3. The CDR3, as DNA: TGTGCCAGCAGCTTAGATTCGTACACCGGGGAGCTGTTTTTT. This codes for CASSLDSYTGELFF. The chain is built from TRBV7-9 and TRBJ2-2; D gene unclear. The CDR3 runs 14 residues. Per germline, CDR1 SEHNR and CDR2 FQNEAQ (reference sequence). V lost 1 base and J lost 3, with 6 bases in between.

This clone was found a few times. The rearrangement joins TRBV29-1 to TRBJ2-7; possible D gene TRBD1, 6 bases. The CDR3 totals 12 residues. The V end was cut by 2 bases, the J end by 5 bases, with 10 bases between. Germline CDR1 SQVTM, CDR2 ANQGSEA. CDR3 protein: CSVERRDNEQYF. Written as DNA, the CDR3 is TGCAGCGTTGAAAGAAGGGACAACGAGCAGTACTTC.

The genes are TRBV20-1 and TRBJ2-1; 10 bases agree with TRBD2. This CDR3 contains 14 residues. CDR1 is DFQATT, CDR2 SNEGSKA, per germline (reference sequence). V was clipped by 3 bases and J by 5 bases; unmatched bases: 4. The CDR3 protein is CSASGLAGDNEQFF. The CDR3 region has the DNA TGCAGTGCTAGTGGGCTAGCGGGAGACAATGAGCAGTTCTTC.

The chain uses TRBV11-2 and TRBJ1-2; TRBD1 might be the D (5 bases). Germline CDR1 reads SGHAT; CDR2 reads FQNNGV. Trimming removed 1 base from V and 8 bases from J, with 14 bases in between. CDR3 length equals 14 residues. CDR3 nucleotide sequence: TGTGCCAGCAGCTTAGTAGGCCAGGGTGGAGGCTACACCTTC. Its translation: CASSLVGQGGGYTF.